This entry is about one T cell receptor beta chain. Method: immunoSEQ multiplex PCR; TCRdb's copy keeps in-frame clones and lacks some. Of over 150,000 clones in the sample, roughly four fifths were seen once. Germline lookup yields CDR1 GTSNPN and CDR2 SVGIG (reference sequence). The CDR3 totals 14 residues. V was pared by 5 bases and J by 3 bases, with 13 bases between. These data come from a study of blood T cell repertoires in COVID-19. Across the whole study: Whether acute or convalescent, the COVID-19 samples came from the United States, Italy and Spain. Nucleic acid was either cDNA or gDNA, and it came from T cells, B-cell-depleted T cells, or PBMCs.

The rearrangement uses TRBV30 and TRBJ1-4, with D hard to call. The TCR was taken from a man aged 35-49 years who had recovered from COVID-19. Sequencing was performed on PBMCs or T cells enriched from blood (not recorded which). Written as DNA, the CDR3 is TGTGCCTGGGGGAGGGATGCCTCTAATGAAAAACTGTTTTTT. Its translation is CAWGRDASNEKLFF.